Here is one T cell receptor (beta chain) with its context. This clone's antigen is unknown. No qualities accompany the bases; no much larger clone lies one base away. In the prospective study, participants were roughly 18 to 90 years old, resided in 24 geographic areas of the United States, and were enrolled through a virtual design. To assign participants to cohorts, the prospective study relied on clinical history that participants themselves reported in a screening survey and a study questionnaire. Mobile phlebotomists in the prospective study collected whole blood, serum and a nasopharyngeal or oropharyngeal swab from every participant. Participants in the prospective study had the option to provide additional blood draws and questionnaires over a 2-month period. Before DNA extraction, prospective study blood samples were shipped either frozen or at room temperature. CDR1 and CDR2, looked up from the germline V gene, are LGHNA and YSLEER. V is trimmed back by 1 base and J by 2 bases, and the junction contains 1 base that no gene match accounts for. The CDR3 has 16 amino acids, counting the end cysteine and phenylalanine. Only the CDR3 region is kept as DNA, spanning 48 bases read in frame from base 1.

These data are taken from a study of blood T cell repertoires in COVID-19 (TCRdb year 2020). Notes on the research overall: Samples covering the acute and convalescent phases of COVID-19 were provided by collaborators in the United States, Italy and Spain. The prospective study material was composed of cDNA or gDNA derived from T cells, B-cell-depleted T cells, or PBMCs. The dataset comprised deeply sampled blood TCRbeta repertoires from subjects exposed to, actively infected with, or recovered from COVID-19. The repertoires were released in a freely available public database meant as a resource for research on the immune response to SARS-CoV-2. The samples were drawn from the first 160 participants of the ongoing ImmuneRACE study and from over 950 subjects provided by 6 global collaborators. Sample metadata almost always included a de-identified subject ID, COVID-19 status, age in years and sex. Where available, HLA class I and class II types were obtained from metadata supplied by the sample provider rather than from assay-based typing.

Results the study describes overall, beyond this receptor: The amount of clinical and demographic metadata varied by source and participant and was provided uncurated.

The immunoSEQ Assay, a bias-controlled multiplex PCR, was used to amplify TCRbeta CDR3 regions from genomic DNA. The paper's processing steps were these. Nucleated cell counts per sample were estimated from amplification of reference gene primers within the assay. To quantify the absolute abundance of each unique TCRbeta CDR3 rearrangement, sequence reads were collapsed and filtered. For each sample, productive Simpson clonality was calculated as the square root of Simpson's diversity index over productive rearrangements. The immuneACCESS repertoire file appears here via TCRdb, limited to in-frame rearrangements. These files lack a portion of the clones; in checked studies, under half of the deficit traces to unresolved V genes, and the cause of the others is not known. D and trimming come from the DNA, and the V and J calls and clone size come from that table. The sample table holds 200,000 to 250,000 clones, of which about 84% were seen once. The top ten clones comprise about 7% of the sample.

The rearrangement combines TRBV4-3 with TRBJ2-1; 11 central bases correspond to TRBD2. The source of this sequence is a woman in her 40s with acute COVID-19. Input material: PBMCs or T cells enriched from blood (not recorded which). The bases read TGCGCCAGCAGCCAAGTAGCGGGAGGGACCTACAATGAGCAGTTCTTC. Its translation is CASSQVAGGTYNEQFF.